Given below is one T cell receptor beta chain in context. This table comes from immunoSEQ multiplex PCR, and its TCRdb copy is limited to in-frame clones, with some not included. The repertoire holds over 55,000 clones, with about 89% as singletons. This specimen belongs to a study of lymphopenia after photon versus proton radiotherapy. The germline V gene encodes CDR1 SNHLY and CDR2 FYNNEI. V lost 5 bases to trimming and J lost 2 bases; unmatched junction nucleotides: 9. The CDR3 totals 18 residues. The source was peripheral blood, collected from a patient treated with proton-based radiotherapy. This sequence was found in a man of 80 years or more with esophageal cancer. This sequence joins TRBV2 and TRBJ2-5, with 15 positions matching TRBD2. The CDR3 DNA sequence: TGTGCCAGCAGTACCGGGACTAGCGGGGGGCCTGGGCAAGAGACCCAGTACTTC. Amino acid sequence: CASSTGTSGGPGQETQYF.